This T cell receptor (beta chain) was retrieved from a study of CD8+CD57+ T cells in acquired aplastic anemia listed by TCRdb under 2018. For the wider study: DNA extracted from sorted CD4+ and CD8+ cells had a mean of roughly 3 ug, with a range of roughly 0.2 to 27.4 ug. CD8+CD57+ expansion was defined as a frequency above the mean frequency observed in healthy subjects. Results and caveats for the whole study, not just this receptor: No significant difference in CD8+ Simpson's diversity was found between patients and healthy controls (P=0.060). Roughly 30 CD8+ CDR3 sequences were shared between patients and controls but appeared highly expressed in patients and within their immunodominant clones.

Expansion of CD8+CD57+ cells had been shown by flow cytometry in the patients chosen for sequencing. All patients had severe acquired aplastic anemia diagnosed by International Study of Aplastic Anemia and Agranulocytosis and Camitta criteria. No patient had received any therapy when blood was sampled. In this study, sorted CD4+ and CD8+ T cells from the blood of healthy subjects and of severe aplastic anemia patients had their TCR repertoires deep-sequenced. Patients were enrolled under clinicaltrials.gov protocols 00001620, 01623167, 00001397, 00071045, 00081523 and 00961064 in the USA. Ficoll-Paque density gradient centrifugation was used to isolate peripheral blood mononuclear cells. Before DNA was extracted, CD4+ and CD8+ T cells were sorted using either FACS or magnetic beads. Sequences KGHDR (CDR1) and SFDVKD (CDR2) are obtained from the germline V gene. V is reduced by 9 bases and J by 2 bases, leaving a spacing of 16 bases between them. Including cysteine and phenylalanine, the CDR3 has 15 amino acids. This entry keeps only the CDR3 DNA: 45 bases, framed from base 1.

Genomic DNA was used as template for profiling of TCR beta VDJ combinations and CDR3 sequences. An Illumina HiSeq 2000 was the platform used for TCR repertoire sequencing. Regarding the original processing steps: Repertoires were assessed using TRBV/TRBJ rearrangement plots, CDR3 size and DJ length profiles, and Simpson's diversity index. The immunodominant clone was defined as the most abundant DNA sequence in deep sequencing data. CDR3 amino acid sequences were checked for sharing across subjects and were also compared against the VDJdb database and published repertoires. TCRdb trimmed the raw reads at Q25, called clones with MiXCR and kept productive beta chains. Each entry merges the rows of one CDR3 protein and shows their most common DNA and genes. TCRdb, not the original authors, processed these V and J calls. Recorded for this sample are about 160,000 distinct CDR3 sequences; about 70% of them occurred a single time. The ten largest clones represent around 45% of the sample.

A word on this clonotype: The antigen it recognizes is unknown. No per-base quality is available; no much larger clone lies one base away.

The sequence was obtained from a human donor with aplastic anemia. Sequencing was done on a sample of sorted CD4+, CD8+, or CD8+CD57+ T cells (not recorded which) from PBMCs. The sequence is built from TRBV24-1 and TRBJ2-1; the D gene is perhaps TRBD1, on 6 matching bases. The CDR3 region has the sequence CATGETGRAYNEQFF. The nucleotide sequence reads TGTGCCACCGGGGAGACAGGACGCGCCTACAATGAGCAGTTCTTC.